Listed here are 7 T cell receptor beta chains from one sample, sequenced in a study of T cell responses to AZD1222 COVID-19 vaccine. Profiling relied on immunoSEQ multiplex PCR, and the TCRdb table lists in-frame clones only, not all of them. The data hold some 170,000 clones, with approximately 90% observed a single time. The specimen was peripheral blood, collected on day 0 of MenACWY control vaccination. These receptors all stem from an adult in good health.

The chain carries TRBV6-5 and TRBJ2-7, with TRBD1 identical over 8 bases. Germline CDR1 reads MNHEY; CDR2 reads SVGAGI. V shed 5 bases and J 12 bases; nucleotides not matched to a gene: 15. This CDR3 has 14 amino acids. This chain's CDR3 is CASSPSYDRGNPYF. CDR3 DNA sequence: TGTGCCAGCAGTCCGAGTTACGACAGGGGCAATCCGTACTTC.

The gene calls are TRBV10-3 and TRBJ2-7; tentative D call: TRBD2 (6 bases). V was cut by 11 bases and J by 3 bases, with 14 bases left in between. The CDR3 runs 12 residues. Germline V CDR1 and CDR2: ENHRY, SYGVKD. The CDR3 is CAVRDSYYEQYF. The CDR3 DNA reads TGTGCCGTCCGGGACTCTTACTACGAGCAGTACTTC.

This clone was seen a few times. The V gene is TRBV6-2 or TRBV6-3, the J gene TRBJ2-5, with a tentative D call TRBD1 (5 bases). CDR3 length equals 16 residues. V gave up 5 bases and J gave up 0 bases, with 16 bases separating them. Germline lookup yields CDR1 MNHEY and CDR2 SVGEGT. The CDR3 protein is CASSQQVLVDQETQYF. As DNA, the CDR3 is TGTGCCAGCAGTCAACAGGTCCTGGTTGACCAAGAGACCCAGTACTTC.

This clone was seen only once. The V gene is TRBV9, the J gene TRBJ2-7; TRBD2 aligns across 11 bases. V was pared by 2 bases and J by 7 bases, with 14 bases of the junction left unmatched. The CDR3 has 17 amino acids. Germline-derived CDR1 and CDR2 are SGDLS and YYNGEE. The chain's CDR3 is CASSVDPLAGVVREQYF. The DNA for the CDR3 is TGTGCCAGCAGCGTGGATCCACTAGCGGGAGTCGTTCGGGAGCAGTACTTC.

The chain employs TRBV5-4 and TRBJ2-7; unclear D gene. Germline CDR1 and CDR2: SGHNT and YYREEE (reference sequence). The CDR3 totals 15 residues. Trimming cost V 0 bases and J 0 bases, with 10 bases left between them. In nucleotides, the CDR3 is TGTGCCAGCAGCTTGGTACCGGTGAGCTCCTACGAGCAGTACTTC. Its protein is CASSLVPVSSYEQYF.

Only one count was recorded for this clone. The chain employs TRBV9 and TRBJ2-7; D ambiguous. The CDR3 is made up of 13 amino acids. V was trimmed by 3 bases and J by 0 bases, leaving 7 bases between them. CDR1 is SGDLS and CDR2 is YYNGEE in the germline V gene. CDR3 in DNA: TGTGCCAGCAGCGGACACGGCTCCTACGAGCAGTACTTC. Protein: CASSGHGSYEQYF.

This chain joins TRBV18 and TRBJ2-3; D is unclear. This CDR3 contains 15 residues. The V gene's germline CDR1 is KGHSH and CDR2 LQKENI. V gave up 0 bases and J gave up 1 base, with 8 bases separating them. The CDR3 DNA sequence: TGTGCCAGCTCACCACCAACGGGCCGCACAGATACGCAGTATTTT. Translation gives CASSPPTGRTDTQYF.